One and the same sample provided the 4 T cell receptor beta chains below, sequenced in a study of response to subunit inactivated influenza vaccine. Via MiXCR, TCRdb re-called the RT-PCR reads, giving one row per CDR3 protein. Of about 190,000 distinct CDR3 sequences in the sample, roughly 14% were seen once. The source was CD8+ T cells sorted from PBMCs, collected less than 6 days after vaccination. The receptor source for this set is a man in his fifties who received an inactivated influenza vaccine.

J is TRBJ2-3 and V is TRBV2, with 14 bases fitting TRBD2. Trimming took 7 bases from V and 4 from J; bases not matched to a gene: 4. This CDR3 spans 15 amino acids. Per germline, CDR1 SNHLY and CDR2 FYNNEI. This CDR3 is CASKTSGGAPDTQYF. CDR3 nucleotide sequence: TGTGCCAGCAAGACTAGCGGGGGGGCCCCAGATACGCAGTATTTT.

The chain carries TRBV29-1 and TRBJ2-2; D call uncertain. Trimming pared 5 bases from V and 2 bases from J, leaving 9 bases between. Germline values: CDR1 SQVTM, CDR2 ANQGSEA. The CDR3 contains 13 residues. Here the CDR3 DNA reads TGCAGCGTTACCTTCCCTAACACCGGGGAGCTGTTTTTT. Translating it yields CSVTFPNTGELFF.

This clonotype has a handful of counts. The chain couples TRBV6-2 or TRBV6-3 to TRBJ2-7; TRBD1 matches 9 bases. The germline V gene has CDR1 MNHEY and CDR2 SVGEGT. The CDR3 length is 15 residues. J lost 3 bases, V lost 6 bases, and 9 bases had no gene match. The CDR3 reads CASSASGTGFYEQYF. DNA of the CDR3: TGTGCCAGCAGCGCTTCCGGGACAGGGTTCTACGAGCAGTACTTC.

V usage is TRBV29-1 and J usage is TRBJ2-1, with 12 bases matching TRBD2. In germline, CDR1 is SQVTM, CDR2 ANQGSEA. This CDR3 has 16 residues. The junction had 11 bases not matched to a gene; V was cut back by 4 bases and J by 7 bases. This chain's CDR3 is CSVGAATSGRMNEQFF. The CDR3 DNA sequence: TGCAGCGTTGGGGCGGCGACTAGCGGGAGAATGAATGAGCAGTTCTTC.